The clone carrying this T cell receptor beta chain turned up a few times. The germline V and J ends were trimmed by 6 bases and 1 base, with 9 bases remaining between them. The CDR3 sequence is 13 residues long. The germline V gene has CDR1 MRHNA and CDR2 SNTAGT. Authors' data handling: For nucleated cells, counts were estimated from reference gene primer amplification. TCRdb keeps only in-frame clones here, not all; method: immunoSEQ multiplex PCR. That table supplies the V and J calls and clone size; D and trimming were determined from the DNA. The data hold 150,000 to 200,000 clones, with around 80% observed a single time. The sample comes from a study of blood T cell repertoires in COVID-19.

The sequencing input was PBMCs or T cells enriched from blood (not recorded which). This TCR came from a man aged 50 to 59 who had recovered from COVID-19. V and J are TRBV6-4 and TRBJ1-1; the D gene is possibly TRBD1 (6 bases). The chain's CDR3 is CASSRDTNTEAFF. The CDR3, as DNA: TGTGCCAGCAGCAGGGACACGAACACTGAAGCTTTCTTT.